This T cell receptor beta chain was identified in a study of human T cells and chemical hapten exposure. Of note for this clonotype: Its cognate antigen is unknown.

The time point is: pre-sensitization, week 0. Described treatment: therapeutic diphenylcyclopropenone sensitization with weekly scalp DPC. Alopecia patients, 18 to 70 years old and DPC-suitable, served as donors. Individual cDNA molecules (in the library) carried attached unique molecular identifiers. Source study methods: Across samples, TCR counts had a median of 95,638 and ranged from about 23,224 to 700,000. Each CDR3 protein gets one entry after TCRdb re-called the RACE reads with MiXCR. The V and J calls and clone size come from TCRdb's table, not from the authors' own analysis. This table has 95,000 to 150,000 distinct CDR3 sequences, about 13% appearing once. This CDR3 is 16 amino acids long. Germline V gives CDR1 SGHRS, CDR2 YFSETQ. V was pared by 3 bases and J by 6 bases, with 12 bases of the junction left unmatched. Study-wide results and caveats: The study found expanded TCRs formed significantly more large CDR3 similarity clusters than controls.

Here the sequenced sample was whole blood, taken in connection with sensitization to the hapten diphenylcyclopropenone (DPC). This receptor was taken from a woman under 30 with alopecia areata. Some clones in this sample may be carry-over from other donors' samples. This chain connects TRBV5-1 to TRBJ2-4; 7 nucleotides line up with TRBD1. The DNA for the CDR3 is TGCGCCAGCAGCTCCAACGTACAGGGGATGGTAAACATTCAGTACTTC. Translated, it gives CASSSNVQGMVNIQYF.